This entry lists 10 T cell receptor beta chains sequenced from one sample in a study of tumor-infiltrating lymphocytes in oesophageal squamous cell carcinoma. TCRdb re-analysed the reads in MiXCR, keeping a single row per CDR3 protein. The sample lists approximately 10,000 distinct CDR3 sequences; 50% to 65% were seen once. Sequenced input: blood. The origin of the receptors is a female donor with esophageal squamous cell carcinoma.

V usage is TRBV7-3 and J usage is TRBJ2-1; a weak D match, TRBD1 (6 bases). Trimming removed 5 bases from V and 7 bases from J, with 21 bases in between. CDR1 is SGHTA and CDR2 is FQGTGA in the germline V gene. The CDR3 sequence is 16 residues long. CDR3 amino acids: CASSPGERGAGNEQFF. CDR3 in DNA: TGTGCCAGCAGCCCAGGGGAGAGGGGCGCAGGGAATGAGCAGTTCTTC.

This chain connects TRBV7-2 to TRBJ2-4, with 12 bases aligning to TRBD2. Judging by the DNA end, TRBJ2-7 fits better; the J call may be wrong. Germline V gene data show CDR1 as SGHTA and CDR2 as FQGNSA. This CDR3 comprises 16 residues. CDR3 in DNA: TGTGCCAGCAGGAAGACTAGCGGGAGTGTGTCCTACGAGCAGTACTTC. Encoded protein: CASRKTSGSVSYEQYF.

This clonotype has a handful of counts. The chain combines TRBV6-5 with TRBJ1-6; 7 bases agree with TRBD1. CDR3 size: 15 residues. With V trimmed by 1 base and J by 10 bases, 7 bases remained unmatched. The germline V gene encodes CDR1 MNHEY and CDR2 SVGAGI. The CDR3, as DNA: TGTGCCAGCAGTTACTGGACAGGAAGGTTCTCACCCCTCCACTTT. It encodes CASSYWTGRFSPLHF.

The rearrangement links TRBV20-1 to TRBJ2-1; no clear D gene. The J call is doubtful: the DNA matches TRBJ2-7 better. The length of the CDR3 is 14 residues. CDR1 is DFQATT, CDR2 SNEGSKA, per germline (reference sequence). This CDR3 is CSAPRADFPYEQYF. The DNA of the CDR3 is TGCAGTGCTCCCCGAGCCGATTTCCCCTACGAGCAGTACTTC.

This chain connects TRBV6-5 to TRBJ2-3; 16 bases are shared with TRBD2. This CDR3 region has 16 residues. V trimming: 4 bases; J trimming: 6 bases; junction bases outside the gene matches: 4. The V gene's germline CDR1 is MNHEY and CDR2 SVGAGI. The CDR3 loop reads CASSSGTSGREDTQYF. CDR3 coding DNA: TGTGCCAGCAGTTCAGGGACTAGCGGGAGGGAGGATACGCAGTATTTT.

V usage is TRBV12-3 or TRBV12-4 and J usage is TRBJ2-4; 8 nucleotides line up with TRBD2. The assigned J gene may be wrong: the sequence end matches TRBJ2-7 better. This CDR3 comprises 14 residues. CDR3 nucleotides: TGTGCCAGCAGTTTTGGGACTAGTTTAAACGAGCAGTACTTC. This gives the protein CASSFGTSLNEQYF.

The chain recombines TRBV6-1 with TRBJ1-5; no reliable D call. The germline gives CDR1 MNHNS, CDR2 SASEGT. The CDR3 is 15 amino acids. V shed 5 bases and J shed 0 bases, with 11 bases lying between them. The CDR3 sequence is CASSYDQYSNQPQHF. The CDR3 DNA is TGTGCCAGCAGTTACGACCAGTATAGCAATCAGCCCCAGCATTTT.

This clonotype is termed medium-sized. The chain couples TRBV6-1 to TRBJ2-6, with D possibly TRBD1 on 5 matching bases. Per the germline V gene, CDR1 is MNHNS and CDR2 is SASEGT. Trimming shortened V by 6 bases and J by 1 base, and 13 bases separated the two germline ends. CDR3 length: 16 residues. The DNA of the CDR3 is TGTGCCAGCAGACCGGCGCCAGGGTCTGGGGCCAACGTCCTGACTTTC. Amino acid sequence: CASRPAPGSGANVLTF.

This clonotype was picked up many times. The rearrangement uses TRBV7-9 and TRBJ2-5; 7 bases align to TRBD1. Trimming cost V 10 bases and J 2 bases; bases outside gene matches: 7. This CDR3 spans 13 amino acids. Germline lookup yields CDR1 SEHNR and CDR2 FQNEAQ (reference sequence). CDR3 amino acids: CATRDSLQETQYF. The DNA of the CDR3 is TGTGCCACACGGGACAGTCTACAAGAGACCCAGTACTTC.

This clonotype was picked up many times. Lacking the conserved final phenylalanine or tryptophan, this CDR3 likely reflects a read error. The limits of the CDR3 on the DNA are not certain, so only TCRdb's listed CDR3 is given. This rearrangement joins TRBV7-5 to TRBJ2-3; the table's D call, TRBD1, was not checked against the DNA. TRBV7-5 is recorded as a pseudogene. The length of the CDR3 is 9 amino acids, counting both ends. The CDR3 here is CISVPEYPP.